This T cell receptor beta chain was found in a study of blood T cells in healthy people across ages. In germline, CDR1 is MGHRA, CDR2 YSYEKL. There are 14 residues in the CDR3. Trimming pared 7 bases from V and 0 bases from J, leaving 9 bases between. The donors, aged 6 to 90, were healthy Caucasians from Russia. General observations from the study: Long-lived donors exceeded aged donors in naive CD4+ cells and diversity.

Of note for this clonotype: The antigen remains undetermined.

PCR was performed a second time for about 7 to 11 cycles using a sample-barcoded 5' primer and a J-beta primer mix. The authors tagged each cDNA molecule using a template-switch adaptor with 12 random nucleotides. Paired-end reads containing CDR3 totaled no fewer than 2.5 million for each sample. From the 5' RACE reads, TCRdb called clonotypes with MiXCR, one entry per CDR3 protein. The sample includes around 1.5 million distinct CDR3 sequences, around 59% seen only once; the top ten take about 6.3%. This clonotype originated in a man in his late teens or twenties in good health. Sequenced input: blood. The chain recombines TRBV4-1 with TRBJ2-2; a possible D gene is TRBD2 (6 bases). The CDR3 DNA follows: TGCGCCAGCACATGGGGGGCGAACACCGGGGAGCTGTTTTTT. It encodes CASTWGANTGELFF.